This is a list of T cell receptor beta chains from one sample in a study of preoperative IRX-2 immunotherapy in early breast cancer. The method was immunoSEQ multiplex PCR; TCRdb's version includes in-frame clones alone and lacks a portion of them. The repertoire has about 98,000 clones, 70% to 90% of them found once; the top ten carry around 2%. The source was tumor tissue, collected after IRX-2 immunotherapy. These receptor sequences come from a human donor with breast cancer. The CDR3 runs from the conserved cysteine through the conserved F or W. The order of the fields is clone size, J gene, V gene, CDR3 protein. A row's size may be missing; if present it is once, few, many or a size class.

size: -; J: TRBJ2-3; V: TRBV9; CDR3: CASSYGRDTQYF
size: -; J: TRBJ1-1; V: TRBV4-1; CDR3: CASSQGQGADEAFF
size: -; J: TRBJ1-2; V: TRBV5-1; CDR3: CASSVGPEGYGYTF
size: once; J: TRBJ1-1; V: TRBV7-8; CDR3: CASSRGAGNTEAFF
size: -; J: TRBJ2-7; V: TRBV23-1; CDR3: CASSQVSARVSYEQYF
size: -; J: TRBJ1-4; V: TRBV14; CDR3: CASSPMTGEREKLFF
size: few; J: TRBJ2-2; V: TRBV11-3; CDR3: CASSLGSSGSTGELFF
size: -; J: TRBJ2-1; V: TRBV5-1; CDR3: CASKVSGDTSYNEQFF
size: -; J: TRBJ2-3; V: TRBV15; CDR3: CATSRGGWGADTQYF
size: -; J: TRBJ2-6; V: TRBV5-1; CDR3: CASSLPGAGANVLTF
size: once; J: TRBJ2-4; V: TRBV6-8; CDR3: CASGQTGKAAKNIQYF
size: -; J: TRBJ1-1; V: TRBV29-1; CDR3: CSVEGRGGTEAFF
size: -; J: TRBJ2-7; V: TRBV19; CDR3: CASSITPGLPGEQYF
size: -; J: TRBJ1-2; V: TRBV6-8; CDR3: CASSLDRFGYTF
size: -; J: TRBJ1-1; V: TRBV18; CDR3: CASSQEIPTGHTEAFF
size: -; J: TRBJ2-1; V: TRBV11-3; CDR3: CASSSSSSYNEQFF
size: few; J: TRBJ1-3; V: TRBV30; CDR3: CAWSGRGRDGNTIYF
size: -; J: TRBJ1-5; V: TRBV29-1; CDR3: CSVAPPGEPQHF
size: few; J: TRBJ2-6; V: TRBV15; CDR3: CATSRAGARTGANVLTF
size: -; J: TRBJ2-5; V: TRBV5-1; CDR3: CASSLSQEGETQYF
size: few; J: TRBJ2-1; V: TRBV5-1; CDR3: CASSPPLAGYEQFF
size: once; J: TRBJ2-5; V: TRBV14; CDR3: CASSQDYGVQETQYF
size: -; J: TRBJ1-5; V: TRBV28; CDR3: CASSLGRRGNSIQPQHF
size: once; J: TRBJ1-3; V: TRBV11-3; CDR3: CASSLVTGSSGNTIYF
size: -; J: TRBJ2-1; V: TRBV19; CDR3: CASSLGGVSLDEQFF
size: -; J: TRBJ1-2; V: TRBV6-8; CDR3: CAIREGGQGYTF
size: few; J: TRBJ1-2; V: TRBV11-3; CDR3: CASSPTQGAGGYTF
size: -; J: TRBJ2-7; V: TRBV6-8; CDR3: CASRDLDRGNIKSEQYF
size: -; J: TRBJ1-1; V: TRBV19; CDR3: CASSTEGVLALNTEAFF
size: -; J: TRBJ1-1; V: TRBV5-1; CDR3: CASSHRDVNTEAFF
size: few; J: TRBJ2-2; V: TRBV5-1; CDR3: CASSQTGGNTGELFF
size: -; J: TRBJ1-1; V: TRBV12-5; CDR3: CASRGQLNTEAFF
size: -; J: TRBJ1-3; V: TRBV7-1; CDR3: CASSSAFGLGQRGENTIYF
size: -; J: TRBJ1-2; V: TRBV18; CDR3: CASSPPRGQANYGYTF
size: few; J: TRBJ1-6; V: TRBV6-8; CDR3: CASSSSRTASYNSPLHF
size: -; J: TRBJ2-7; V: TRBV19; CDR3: CASSTGAPLVGEQYF